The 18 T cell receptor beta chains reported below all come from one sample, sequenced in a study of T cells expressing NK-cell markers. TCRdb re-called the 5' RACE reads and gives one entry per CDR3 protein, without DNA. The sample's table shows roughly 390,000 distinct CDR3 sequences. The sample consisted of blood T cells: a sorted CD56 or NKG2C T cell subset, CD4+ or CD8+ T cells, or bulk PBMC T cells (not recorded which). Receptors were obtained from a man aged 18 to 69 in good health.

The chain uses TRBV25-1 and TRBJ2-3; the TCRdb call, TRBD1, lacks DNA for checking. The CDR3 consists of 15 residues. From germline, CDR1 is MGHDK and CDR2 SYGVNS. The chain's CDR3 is CASDKGAASTDTQYF.

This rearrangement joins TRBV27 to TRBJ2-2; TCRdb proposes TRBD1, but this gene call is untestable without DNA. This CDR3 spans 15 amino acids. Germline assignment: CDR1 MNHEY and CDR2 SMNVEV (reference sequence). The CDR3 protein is CASSSKGALSGELFF.

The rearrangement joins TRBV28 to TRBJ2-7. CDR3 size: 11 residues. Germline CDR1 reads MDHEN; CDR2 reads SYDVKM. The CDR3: CASSYMNEQYF. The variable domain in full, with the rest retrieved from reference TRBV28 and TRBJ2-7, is DVKVTQSSRYLVKRTGEKVFLECVQDMDHENMFWYRQDPGLGLRLIYFSYDVKMKEKGDIPEGYSVSREKKERFSLILESASTNQTSMYLCASSYMNEQYFGPGTRLTVT.

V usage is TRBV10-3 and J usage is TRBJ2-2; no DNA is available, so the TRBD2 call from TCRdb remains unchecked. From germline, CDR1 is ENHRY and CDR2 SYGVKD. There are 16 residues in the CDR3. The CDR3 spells CATSSGGHLNTGELFF.

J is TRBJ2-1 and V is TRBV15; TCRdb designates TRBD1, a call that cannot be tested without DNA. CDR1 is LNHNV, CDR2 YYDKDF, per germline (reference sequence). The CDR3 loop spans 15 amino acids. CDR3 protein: CATSTLRGLGNEQFF.

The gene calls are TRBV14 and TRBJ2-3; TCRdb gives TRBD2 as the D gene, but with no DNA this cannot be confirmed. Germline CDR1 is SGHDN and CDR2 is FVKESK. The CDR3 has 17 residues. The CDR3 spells CASSQLIAGDSTDTQYF.

The CDR3 is CASSRFGLANYGYTF. The chain uses TRBV28 and TRBJ1-2. CDR1 MDHEN and CDR2 SYDVKM come from the germline V gene. The CDR3 contains 15 residues.

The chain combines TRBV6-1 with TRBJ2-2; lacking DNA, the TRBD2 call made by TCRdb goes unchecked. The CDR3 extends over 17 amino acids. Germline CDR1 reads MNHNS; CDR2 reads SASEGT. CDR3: CASRRTSGGLNTGELFF.

CDR3 in amino acids: CASSVGGGNQETQYF. The genes are TRBV9 and TRBJ2-5. Germline V gives CDR1 SGDLS, CDR2 YYNGEE. There are 15 residues in the CDR3.

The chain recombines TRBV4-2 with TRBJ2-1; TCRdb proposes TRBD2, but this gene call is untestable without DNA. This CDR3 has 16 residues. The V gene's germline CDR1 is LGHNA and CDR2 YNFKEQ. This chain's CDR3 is CASSQLAGGQYNEQFF.

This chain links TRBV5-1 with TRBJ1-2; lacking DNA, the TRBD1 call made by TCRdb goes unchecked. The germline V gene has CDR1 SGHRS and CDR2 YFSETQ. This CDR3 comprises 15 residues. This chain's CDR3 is CASSLGGQVFYGYTF.

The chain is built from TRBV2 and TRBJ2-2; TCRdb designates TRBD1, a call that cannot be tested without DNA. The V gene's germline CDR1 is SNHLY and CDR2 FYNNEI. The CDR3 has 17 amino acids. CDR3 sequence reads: CASSPRVGIAFTGELFF.

The CDR3 here is CASSYSLQSSYNEQFF. The chain links TRBV6-5 to TRBJ2-1. CDR3 length equals 16 residues. Germline V CDR1 and CDR2: MNHEY, SVGAGI.

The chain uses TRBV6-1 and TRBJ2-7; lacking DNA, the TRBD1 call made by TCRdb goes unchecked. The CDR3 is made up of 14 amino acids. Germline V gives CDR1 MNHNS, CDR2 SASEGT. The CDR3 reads CASTPRQRPYEQYF.

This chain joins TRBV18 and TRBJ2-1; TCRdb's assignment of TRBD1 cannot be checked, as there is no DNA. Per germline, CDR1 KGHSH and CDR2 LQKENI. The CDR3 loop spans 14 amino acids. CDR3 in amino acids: CASSPGSAGNEQFF.

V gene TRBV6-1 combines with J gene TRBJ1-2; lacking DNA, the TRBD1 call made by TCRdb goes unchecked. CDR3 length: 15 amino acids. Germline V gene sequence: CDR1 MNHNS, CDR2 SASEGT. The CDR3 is CASSDGPDRGYGYTF.

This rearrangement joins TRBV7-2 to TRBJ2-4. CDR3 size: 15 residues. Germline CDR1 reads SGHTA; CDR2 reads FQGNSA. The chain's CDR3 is CASSRTDRVGNIQYF.

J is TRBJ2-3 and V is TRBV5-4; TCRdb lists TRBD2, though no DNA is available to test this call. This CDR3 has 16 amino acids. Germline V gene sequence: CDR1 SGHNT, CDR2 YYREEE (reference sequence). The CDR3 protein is CASSLPLAGFADTQYF.